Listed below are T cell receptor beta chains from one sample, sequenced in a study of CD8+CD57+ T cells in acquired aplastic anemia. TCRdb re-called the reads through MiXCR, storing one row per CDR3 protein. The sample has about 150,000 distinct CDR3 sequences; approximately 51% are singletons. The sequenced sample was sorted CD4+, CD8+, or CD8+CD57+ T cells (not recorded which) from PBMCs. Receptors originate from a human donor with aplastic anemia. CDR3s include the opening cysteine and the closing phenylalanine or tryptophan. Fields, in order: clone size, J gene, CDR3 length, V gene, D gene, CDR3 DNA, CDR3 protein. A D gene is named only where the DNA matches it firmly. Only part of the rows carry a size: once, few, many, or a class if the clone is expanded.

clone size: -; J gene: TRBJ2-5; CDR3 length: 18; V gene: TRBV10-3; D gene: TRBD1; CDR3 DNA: TGTGCCATCAGTGCGGGACAGGGGGAAGGAGCTTACCAAGAGACCCAGTACTTC; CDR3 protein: CAISAGQGEGAYQETQYF
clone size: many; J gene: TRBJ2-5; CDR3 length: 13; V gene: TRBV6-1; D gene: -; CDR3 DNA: TGTGCCAGCAGTGTCCAACTTCAAGAGACCCAGTACTTC; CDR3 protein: CASSVQLQETQYF
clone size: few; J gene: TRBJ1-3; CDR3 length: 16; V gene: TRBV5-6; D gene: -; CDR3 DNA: TGTGCCAGCAGCTCTAGGGTTTTGAGGCCTGGAAACACCATATATTTT; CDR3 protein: CASSSRVLRPGNTIYF
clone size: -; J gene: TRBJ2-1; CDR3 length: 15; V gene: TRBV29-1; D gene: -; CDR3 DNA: TGCAGCGCTCAATTAGCGCCAAGGGGCTACAATGAGCAGTTCTTC; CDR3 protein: CSAQLAPRGYNEQFF
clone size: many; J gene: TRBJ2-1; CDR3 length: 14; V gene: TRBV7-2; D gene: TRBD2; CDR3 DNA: TGTGCCAGCTGCCACCTAGCGGGGCGGAATGAGCAGTTCTTC; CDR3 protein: CASCHLAGRNEQFF
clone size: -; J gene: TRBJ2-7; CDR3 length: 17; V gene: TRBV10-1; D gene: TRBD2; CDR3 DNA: TGCGCCGATTACCCCGGACTAGCGGGGGACTCCTCCTACGAGCAGTACTTC; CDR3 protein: CADYPGLAGDSSYEQYF
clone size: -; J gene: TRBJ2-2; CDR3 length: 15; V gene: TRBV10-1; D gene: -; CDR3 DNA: TGTGCCAGCAGGGACACTTCAATCTTTACCGGGGAGCTGTTTTTT; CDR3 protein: CASRDTSIFTGELFF
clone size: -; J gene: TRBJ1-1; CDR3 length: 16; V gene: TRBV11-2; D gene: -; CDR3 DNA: TGTGCCAGCAGCTTAGTTGACCCAGGGACGGGGACTGAAGCTTTCTTT; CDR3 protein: CASSLVDPGTGTEAFF
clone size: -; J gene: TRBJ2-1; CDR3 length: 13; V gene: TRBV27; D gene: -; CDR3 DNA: TGTGCCAGCAGTTTCCTCAGGGGAAATGAGCAGTTCTTC; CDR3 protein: CASSFLRGNEQFF
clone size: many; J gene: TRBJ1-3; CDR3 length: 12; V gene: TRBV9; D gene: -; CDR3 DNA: TGTGCCAGCAGCGCCCTCCACGGCACCATATATTTT; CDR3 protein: CASSALHGTIYF
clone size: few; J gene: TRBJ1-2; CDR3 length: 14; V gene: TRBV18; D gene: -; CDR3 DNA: TGTGCCAGCTCACCGGCGACGGGGTCCTATGGCTACACCTTC; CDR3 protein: CASSPATGSYGYTF
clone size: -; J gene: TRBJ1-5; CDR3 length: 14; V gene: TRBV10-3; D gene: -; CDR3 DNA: TGTGCCATCAGTGGAACCGGGGTGGGTCAGCCCCAGCATTTT; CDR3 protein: CAISGTGVGQPQHF
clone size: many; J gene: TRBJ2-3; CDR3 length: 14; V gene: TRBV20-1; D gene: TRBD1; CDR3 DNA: TGCACCGCAGGGGGGACAGGAAGCAGAGATACGCAGTATTTT; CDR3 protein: CTAGGTGSRDTQYF
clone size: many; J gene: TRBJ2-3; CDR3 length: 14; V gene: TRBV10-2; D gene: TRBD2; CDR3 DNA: TGCGCCAGCAGTAAGACTAGCGGGGGACATACGCAGTATTTT; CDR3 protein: CASSKTSGGHTQYF
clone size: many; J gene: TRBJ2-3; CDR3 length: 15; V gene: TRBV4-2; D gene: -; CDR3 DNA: TGTGCCAGCAGCCACGGGACTCACGGCACAGATACGCAGTATTTT; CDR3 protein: CASSHGTHGTDTQYF
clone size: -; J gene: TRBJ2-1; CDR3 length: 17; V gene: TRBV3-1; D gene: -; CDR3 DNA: TGTGCCAGCAGCCAACCTCATGGAAGGGGGGGCTTTCAGGAGCAGTTCTTC; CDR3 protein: CASSQPHGRGGFQEQFF
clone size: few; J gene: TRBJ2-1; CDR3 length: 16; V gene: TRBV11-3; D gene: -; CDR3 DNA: TGTGCCAGCAGCTTAGATTTCGGTCGGCAGAACAATGAGCAGTTCTTC; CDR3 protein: CASSLDFGRQNNEQFF
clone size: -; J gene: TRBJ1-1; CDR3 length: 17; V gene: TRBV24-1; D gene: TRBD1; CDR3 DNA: TGTGCCACCAGTGAGCTTGGGACAGGGGCGATGAACACTGAAGCTTTCTTT; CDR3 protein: CATSELGTGAMNTEAFF
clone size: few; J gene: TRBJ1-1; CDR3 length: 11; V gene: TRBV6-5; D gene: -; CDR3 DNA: TGTGCCAGCAGTTACGGGAAGATAACTTTCTTT; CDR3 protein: CASSYGKITFF
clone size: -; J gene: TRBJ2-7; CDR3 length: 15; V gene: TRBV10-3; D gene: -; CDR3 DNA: TGTGCCATCAGTGGCGGACAGCCCAGCTCCTACGAGCAGTACTTC; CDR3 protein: CAISGGQPSSYEQYF
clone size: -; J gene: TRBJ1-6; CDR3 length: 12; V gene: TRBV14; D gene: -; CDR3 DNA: TGTGCCAGCAGTGCTTTGTATTCACCCCTCCACTTT; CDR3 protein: CASSALYSPLHF
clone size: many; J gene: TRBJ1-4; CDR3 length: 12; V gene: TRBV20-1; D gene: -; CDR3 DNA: TGCAGTGCGCATGGTTCTAATGAAAAACTGTTTTTT; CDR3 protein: CSAHGSNEKLFF
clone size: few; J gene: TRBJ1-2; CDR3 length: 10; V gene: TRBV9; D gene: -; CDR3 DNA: TGTGCCAGCAGCGGTGGCGGCTACACCTTC; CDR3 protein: CASSGGGYTF
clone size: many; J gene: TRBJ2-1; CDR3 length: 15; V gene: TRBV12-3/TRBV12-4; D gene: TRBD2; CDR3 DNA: TGTGCCAGCAGTTTGGGACTAGGGGGGATAGATGAGCAGTTCTTC; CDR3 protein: CASSLGLGGIDEQFF
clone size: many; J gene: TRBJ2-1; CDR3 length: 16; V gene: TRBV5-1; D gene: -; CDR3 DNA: TGCGCCAGCAGCTTGGCCCCTGATAGCTCCTACAATGAGCAGTTCTTC; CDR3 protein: CASSLAPDSSYNEQFF
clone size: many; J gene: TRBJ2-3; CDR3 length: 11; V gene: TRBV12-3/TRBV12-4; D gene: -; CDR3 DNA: TGTGCCAGCAGTTACACAGATACGCAGTATTTT; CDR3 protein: CASSYTDTQYF
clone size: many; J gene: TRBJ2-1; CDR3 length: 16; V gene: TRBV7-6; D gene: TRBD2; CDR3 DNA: TGTGCCAGCAGCTTAGTCTTAGCGGGGGGGCAGCATGAGCAGTTCTTC; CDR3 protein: CASSLVLAGGQHEQFF
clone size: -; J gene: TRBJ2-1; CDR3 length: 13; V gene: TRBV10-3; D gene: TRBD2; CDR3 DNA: TGTGCCATCAGTGGGACTAGCGGAAGCAAGCAGTTCTTC; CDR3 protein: CAISGTSGSKQFF
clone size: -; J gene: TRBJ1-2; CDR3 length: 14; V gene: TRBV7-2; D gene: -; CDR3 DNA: TGTGCCAGCAGCTTATCGGGGGGCGTTGATGGCTACACCTTC; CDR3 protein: CASSLSGGVDGYTF
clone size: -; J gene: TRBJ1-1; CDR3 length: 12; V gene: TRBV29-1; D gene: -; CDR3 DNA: TGCAGCGTCCAGGGAATGAACACTGAAGCTTTCTTT; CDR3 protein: CSVQGMNTEAFF
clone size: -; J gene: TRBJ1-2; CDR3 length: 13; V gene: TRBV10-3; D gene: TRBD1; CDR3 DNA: TGTGCCACCACCTCGGACAGGGACTATGGCTACACCTTC; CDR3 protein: CATTSDRDYGYTF
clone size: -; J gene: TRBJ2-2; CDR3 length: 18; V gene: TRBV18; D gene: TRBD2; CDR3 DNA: TGTGCCAGCTCACCACAGCTAGCGGGGGGCGCGAACACCGGGGAGCTGTTTTTT; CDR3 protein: CASSPQLAGGANTGELFF
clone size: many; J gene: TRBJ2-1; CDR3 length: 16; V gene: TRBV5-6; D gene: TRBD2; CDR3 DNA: TGTGCCAGCAGCTTGGGACTAGCGGGGCTTCACAATGAGCAGTTCTTC; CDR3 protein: CASSLGLAGLHNEQFF